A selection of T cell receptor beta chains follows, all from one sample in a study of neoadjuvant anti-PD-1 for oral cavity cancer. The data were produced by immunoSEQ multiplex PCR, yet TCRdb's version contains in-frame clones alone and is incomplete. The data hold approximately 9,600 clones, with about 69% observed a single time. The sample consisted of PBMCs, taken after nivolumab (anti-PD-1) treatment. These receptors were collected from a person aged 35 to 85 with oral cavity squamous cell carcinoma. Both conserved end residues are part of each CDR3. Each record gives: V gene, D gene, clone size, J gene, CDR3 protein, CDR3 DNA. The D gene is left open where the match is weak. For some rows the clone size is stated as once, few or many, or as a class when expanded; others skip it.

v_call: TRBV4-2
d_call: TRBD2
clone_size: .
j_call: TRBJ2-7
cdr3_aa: CASSQAASGGYEQYF
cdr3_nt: TGTGCCAGCAGCCAAGCAGCTAGCGGGGGCTACGAGCAGTACTTC

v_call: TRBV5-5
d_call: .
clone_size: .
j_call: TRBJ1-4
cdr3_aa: CASSLDAGPNEKLFF
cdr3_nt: TGTGCCAGCAGCTTGGACGCAGGGCCGAATGAAAAACTGTTTTTT

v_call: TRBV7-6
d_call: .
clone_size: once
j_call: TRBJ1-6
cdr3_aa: CASSLSPYNSPLHF
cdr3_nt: TGTGCCAGCAGCTTAAGTCCGTATAATTCACCCCTCCACTTT

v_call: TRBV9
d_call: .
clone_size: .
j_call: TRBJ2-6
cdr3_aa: CASSVGRYSGANVLTF
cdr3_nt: TGTGCCAGCAGCGTAGGGCGGTACTCTGGGGCCAACGTCCTGACTTTC

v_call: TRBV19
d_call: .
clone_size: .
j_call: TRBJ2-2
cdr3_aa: CASSIERSNTGELFF
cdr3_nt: TGTGCCAGTAGTATCGAGAGGTCGAACACCGGGGAGCTGTTTTTT

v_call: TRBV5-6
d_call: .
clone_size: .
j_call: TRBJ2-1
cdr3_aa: CASSLSGRGYEQFF
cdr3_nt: TGTGCCAGCAGCTTGTCGGGGCGAGGCTATGAGCAGTTCTTC

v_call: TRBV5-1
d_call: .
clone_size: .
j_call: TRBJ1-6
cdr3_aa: CASSLTSPVGSPLHF
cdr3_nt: TGCGCCAGCAGCTTAACCAGCCCGGTTGGCTCACCCCTCCACTTT

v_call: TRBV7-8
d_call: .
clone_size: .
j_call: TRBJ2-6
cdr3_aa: CASSLGGFSGANVLTF
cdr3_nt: TGTGCCAGCAGCCTCGGGGGTTTTTCTGGGGCCAACGTCCTGACTTTC

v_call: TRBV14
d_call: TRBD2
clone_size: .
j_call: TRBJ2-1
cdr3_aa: CASSPSGGGHNEQFF
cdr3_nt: TGTGCCAGCAGCCCCTCTGGCGGGGGGCACAATGAGCAGTTCTTC

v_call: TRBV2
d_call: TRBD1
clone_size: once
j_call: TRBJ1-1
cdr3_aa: CASSATGGSTEAFF
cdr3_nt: TGTGCCAGCAGCGCGACAGGGGGCTCGACTGAAGCTTTCTTT

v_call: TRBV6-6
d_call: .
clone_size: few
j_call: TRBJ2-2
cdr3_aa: CASSYRVTGELFF
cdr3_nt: TGTGCCAGCAGTTACCGAGTTACCGGGGAGCTGTTTTTT

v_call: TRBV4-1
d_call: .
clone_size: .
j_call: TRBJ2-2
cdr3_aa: CASSQRLVTGELFF
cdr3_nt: TGCGCCAGCAGCCAGCGACTAGTTACCGGGGAGCTGTTTTTT

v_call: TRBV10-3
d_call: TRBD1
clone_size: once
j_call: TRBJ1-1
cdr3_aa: CAISDPSERGLGAFF
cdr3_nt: TGTGCCATCAGTGACCCCTCGGAGAGGGGGCTTGGGGCTTTCTTT

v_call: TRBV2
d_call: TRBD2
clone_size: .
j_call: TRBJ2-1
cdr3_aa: CASSQTGTSGRRINYNEQFF
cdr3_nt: TGTGCCAGCAGTCAGACCGGGACTAGCGGGAGAAGAATAAACTACAATGAGCAGTTCTTC

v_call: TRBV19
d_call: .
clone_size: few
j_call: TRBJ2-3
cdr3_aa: CASSIVAGDTQYF
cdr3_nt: TGTGCCAGTAGTATAGTCGCGGGGGATACGCAGTATTTT

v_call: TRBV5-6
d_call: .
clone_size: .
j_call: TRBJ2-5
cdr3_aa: CASSSRVSGTYQETQYF
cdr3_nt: TGTGCCAGCAGCTCCAGGGTCTCAGGGACGTACCAAGAGACCCAGTACTTC

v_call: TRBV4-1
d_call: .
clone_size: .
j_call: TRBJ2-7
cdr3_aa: CASSQEGWEGPNSYEQYF
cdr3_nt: TGCGCCAGCAGCCAAGAAGGGTGGGAAGGGCCCAACTCCTACGAGCAGTACTTC

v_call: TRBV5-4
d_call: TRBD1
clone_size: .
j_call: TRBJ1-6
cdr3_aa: CASSPPTGDNSPLHF
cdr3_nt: TGTGCCAGCAGCCCGCCGACAGGGGATAATTCACCCCTCCACTTT

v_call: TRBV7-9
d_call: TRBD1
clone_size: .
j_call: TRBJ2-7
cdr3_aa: CASQGDAGEQYF
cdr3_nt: TGTGCCAGCCAGGGGGATGCGGGCGAGCAGTACTTC

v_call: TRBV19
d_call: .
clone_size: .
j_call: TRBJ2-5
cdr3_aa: CASSTAQIQETQYF
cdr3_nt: TGTGCCAGTAGTACTGCCCAGATACAAGAGACCCAGTACTTC

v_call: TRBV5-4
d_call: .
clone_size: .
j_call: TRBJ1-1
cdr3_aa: CASRSGAAAFF
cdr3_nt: TGTGCCAGCAGGTCAGGGGCGGCAGCTTTCTTT

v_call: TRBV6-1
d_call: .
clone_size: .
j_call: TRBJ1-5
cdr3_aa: CASSEAFDQPQHF
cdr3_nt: TGTGCCAGCAGTGAAGCGTTCGATCAGCCCCAGCATTTT

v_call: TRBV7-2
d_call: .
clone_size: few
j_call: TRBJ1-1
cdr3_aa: CASSYSGKGTEAFF
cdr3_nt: TGTGCCAGCAGCTACTCAGGGAAGGGCACTGAAGCTTTCTTT

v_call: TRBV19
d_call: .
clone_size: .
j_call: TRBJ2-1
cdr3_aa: CASSMGWRQLYNEQFF
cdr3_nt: TGTGCCAGTAGTATGGGCTGGCGCCAACTTTACAATGAGCAGTTCTTC

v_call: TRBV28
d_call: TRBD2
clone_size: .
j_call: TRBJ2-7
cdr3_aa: CASSLLAGRYEQYF
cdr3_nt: TGTGCCAGCAGTTTACTAGCGGGGCGCTACGAGCAGTACTTC

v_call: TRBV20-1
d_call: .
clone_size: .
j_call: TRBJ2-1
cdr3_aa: CSARPGAEQFF
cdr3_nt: TGCAGTGCTAGACCTGGGGCTGAGCAGTTCTTC

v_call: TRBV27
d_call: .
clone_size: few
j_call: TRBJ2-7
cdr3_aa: CASSSTVANYEQYF
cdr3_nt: TGTGCCAGCAGTTCGACAGTGGCTAACTACGAGCAGTACTTC

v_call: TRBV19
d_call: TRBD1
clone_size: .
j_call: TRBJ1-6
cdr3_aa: CASSGDGTGYGDSPLHF
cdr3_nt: TGTGCCAGTAGTGGGGACGGGACAGGGTACGGAGATTCACCCCTCCACTTT

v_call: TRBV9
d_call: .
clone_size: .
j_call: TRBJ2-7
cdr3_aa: CASSVVATSYEQYF
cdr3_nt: TGTGCCAGCAGCGTGGTTGCTACCTCCTACGAGCAGTACTTC